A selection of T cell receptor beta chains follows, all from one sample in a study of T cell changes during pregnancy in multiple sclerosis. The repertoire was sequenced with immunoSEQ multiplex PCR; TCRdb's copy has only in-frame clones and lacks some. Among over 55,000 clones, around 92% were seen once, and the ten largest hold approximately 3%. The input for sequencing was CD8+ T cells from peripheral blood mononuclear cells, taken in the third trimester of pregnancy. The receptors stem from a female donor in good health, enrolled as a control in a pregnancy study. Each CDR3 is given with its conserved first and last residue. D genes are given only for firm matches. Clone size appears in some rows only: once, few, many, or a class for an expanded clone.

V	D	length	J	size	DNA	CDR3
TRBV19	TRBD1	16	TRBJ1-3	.	TGTGCCAGTATTTCACCCCCACAGGGGGCTGGAAACACCATATATTTT	CASISPPQGAGNTIYF
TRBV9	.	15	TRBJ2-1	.	TGTGCCAGCAGCGTCGGGCGGGGGCCCTACAATGAGCAGTTCTTC	CASSVGRGPYNEQFF
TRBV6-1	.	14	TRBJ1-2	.	TGTGCCAGCACTCGGGACACCGCTAACTATGGCTACACCTTC	CASTRDTANYGYTF
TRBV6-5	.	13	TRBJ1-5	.	TGTGCCAGCAGTCCAGAAACCAATCAGCCCCAGCATTTT	CASSPETNQPQHF
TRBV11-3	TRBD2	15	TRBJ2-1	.	TGTGCCAGCAGCCCATACCGGGGGGGCAACAATGAGCAGTTCTTC	CASSPYRGGNNEQFF
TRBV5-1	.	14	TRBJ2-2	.	TGCGCCAGCAGCCAATGGGGCGACACCGGGGAGCTGTTTTTT	CASSQWGDTGELFF
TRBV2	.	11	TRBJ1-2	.	TGTGCCAGTACCCCGGGGTATGGCTACACCTTC	CASTPGYGYTF
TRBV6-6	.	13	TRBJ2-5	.	TGTGCCAGCAGTGGAGCTCTCCAAGAGACCCAGTACTTC	CASSGALQETQYF
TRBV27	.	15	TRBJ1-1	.	TGTGCCAGCAGTTTACTGGGGGCTTTGGAAACTGAAGCTTTCTTT	CASSLLGALETEAFF
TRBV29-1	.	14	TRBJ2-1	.	TGCAGCGTTGGGTCGAGTGGTTCCTACAATGAGCAGTTCTTC	CSVGSSGSYNEQFF
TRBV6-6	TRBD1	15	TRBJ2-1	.	TGTGCCAGCACCCCGGCAGGGGGCTTGTACAATGAGCAGTTCTTC	CASTPAGGLYNEQFF
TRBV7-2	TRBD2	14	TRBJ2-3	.	TGTGCCAGCAGCTTAGTGTCCGGGGGGGCTTCGCAGTATTTT	CASSLVSGGASQYF
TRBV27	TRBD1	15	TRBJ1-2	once	TGTGCCAGCAGTTCACCGGGACAGGGGGCGCAAGGCTACACCTTC	CASSSPGQGAQGYTF
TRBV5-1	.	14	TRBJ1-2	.	TGCGCCAGCAGCTTACGGGGGGCGCGGGATGGCTACACCTTC	CASSLRGARDGYTF
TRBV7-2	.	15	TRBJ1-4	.	TGTGCCAGCAGCTCCCCGGAGGGAACTAATGAAAAACTGTTTTTT	CASSSPEGTNEKLFF
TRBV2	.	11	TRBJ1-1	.	TGTGCCAGCAGTAACGGGGTTGAAGCTTTCTTT	CASSNGVEAFF
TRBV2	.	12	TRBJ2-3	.	TGTGCCAGCAGTGAATCGGGGGATACGCAGTATTTT	CASSESGDTQYF
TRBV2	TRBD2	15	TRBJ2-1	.	TGTGCCAGCAGTGAATGGGCTAGCGGGGGGTTTGAGCAGTTCTTC	CASSEWASGGFEQFF
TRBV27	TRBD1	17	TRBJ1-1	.	TGTGCCAGCAGTTTCAGCGGGACAGGGGTTGTGTACACTGAAGCTTTCTTT	CASSFSGTGVVYTEAFF
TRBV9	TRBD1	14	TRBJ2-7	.	TGTGCCAGCAGCGCCGGGACAGGGACCTACGAGCAGTACTTC	CASSAGTGTYEQYF
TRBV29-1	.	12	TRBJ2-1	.	TGCAGTGAAGGGGCCGGGGGCAATGAGCAGTTCTTC	CSEGAGGNEQFF
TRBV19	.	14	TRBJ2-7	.	TGTGCCAGTAGTATAGCGGGGACATCCTACGAGCAGTACTTC	CASSIAGTSYEQYF
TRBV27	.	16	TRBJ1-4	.	TGTGCCAGCAGTCCGCAACAGTATGCAACTAATGAAAAACTGTTTTTT	CASSPQQYATNEKLFF
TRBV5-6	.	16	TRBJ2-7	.	TGTGCCAGCAGCTTGTATCTCGGGGAGACTTCCTACGAGCAGTACTTC	CASSLYLGETSYEQYF
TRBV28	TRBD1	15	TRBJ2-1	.	TGTGCCAGCAGTTTTAGGGACAGGGGCCACAATGAGCAGTTCTTC	CASSFRDRGHNEQFF
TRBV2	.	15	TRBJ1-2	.	TGTGCCAGCAGTGATTACCCAGGGTTCGCCTATGGCTACACCTTC	CASSDYPGFAYGYTF
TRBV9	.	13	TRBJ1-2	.	TGTGCCAGCTCTCCCGCAGGGAACTATGGCTACACCTTC	CASSPAGNYGYTF
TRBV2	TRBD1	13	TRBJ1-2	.	TGTGCCAGCCAGGGGGGTCAAATCTATGGCTACACCTTC	CASQGGQIYGYTF
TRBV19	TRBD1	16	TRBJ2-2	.	TGTGCCAGTAGTATAGGGACAGGGCCTAACACCGGGGAGCTGTTTTTT	CASSIGTGPNTGELFF
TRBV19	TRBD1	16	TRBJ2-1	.	TGTGCCAGTAGTATAGTTGCAGGGGGCGTAAAGAATGAGCAGTTCTTC	CASSIVAGGVKNEQFF
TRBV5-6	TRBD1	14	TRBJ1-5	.	TGTGCCAGCAGCGCGGACAGGGGAAATCAGCCCCAGCATTTT	CASSADRGNQPQHF
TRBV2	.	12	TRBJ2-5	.	TGTGCCAGCAGTGGCGCGCGGGAGACCCAGTACTTC	CASSGARETQYF